The entry below gives a single T cell receptor beta chain sequence along with its context. The ends were cut back, 4 bases at V and 2 bases at J, with 12 bases in the middle. CDR1 and CDR2 from the germline V gene are SQVTM and ANQGSEA. The length of the CDR3 is 13 residues. Assay: immunoSEQ multiplex PCR; the TCRdb copy retains only in-frame clones and omits some. The sample lists roughly 150,000 clones, roughly nine tenths occurring once. The sample comes from a study of T cell responses to AZD1222 COVID-19 vaccine. The sequences come from peripheral blood, collected 28 days after the second AZD1222 dose. V gene TRBV29-1 combines with J gene TRBJ2-7, with D hard to call. The clonotype originates from an adult who received the AZD1222 COVID-19 vaccine. In DNA form, the CDR3 reads TGCAGCGTTGTGGTAGCTGGGGCCTACGAGCAGTACTTC. Encoded protein: CSVVVAGAYEQYF.